The 15 T cell receptor beta chains below were found in one sample sequenced in a study of T cells in Graves' hyperthyroidism and ophthalmopathy. What was amplified from RNA transcripts were TCR beta CDR3 regions. First-round RT-PCR with HTBI primers amplified the TCR CDR3 region. TCRdb passed the multiplex PCR reads through MiXCR, listing each CDR3 protein once. The table has roughly 750,000 distinct CDR3 sequences, less than 20% seen once. Sequencing input: blood. The receptors shown here come from a man aged 18 to 29 with Graves' hyperthyroidism.

The chain carries TRBV9 and TRBJ2-2; TRBD2 aligns across 10 bases. The junction had 9 bases not matched to a gene; V was cut back by 3 bases and J by 4 bases. Looked up from germline, CDR1 is SGDLS and CDR2 is YYNGEE. This CDR3 has 17 amino acids. The CDR3 coding sequence is TGTGCCAGCAGCGCCCGCTCAGCGGGAGGGGTCACCGGGGAGCTGTTTTTT. This sequence encodes CASSARSAGGVTGELFF.

The V and J genes are TRBV19 and TRBJ2-7; D call uncertain. The CDR3 is made up of 14 amino acids. V was shortened by 1 base and J by 6 bases, with 13 bases between the two germline ends. Germline assignment: CDR1 LNHDA and CDR2 SQIVND (reference sequence). Here the CDR3 reads CASSIGGLDREQYF. CDR3 nucleotides: TGTGCCAGTAGTATAGGTGGTTTGGACCGCGAGCAGTACTTC.

The table lists this clonotype with a few counts. The V call is TRBV19, the J call TRBJ2-3; TRBD2 aligns across 7 bases. CDR1 and CDR2 from the germline V gene are LNHDA and SQIVND (reference sequence). The V and J ends lost 3 bases and 6 bases, in that order; junction bases with no gene match: 6. The CDR3 covers 14 residues. In DNA form, the CDR3 reads TGTGCCAGTAGTATTCGGCGGGAGTTGGATACGCAGTATTTT. Translating gives CASSIRRELDTQYF.

This clonotype has ten or more counts. The rearrangement links TRBV28 to TRBJ1-1; D is possibly TRBD1 (6 bases). Per the germline V gene, CDR1 is MDHEN and CDR2 is SYDVKM. The length of the CDR3 is 15 residues. Trimming took 5 bases from V and 7 from J, leaving 20 bases between them. In DNA, the CDR3 is TGTGCCAGCAGTGCCCCGGGACGGGTGACAGGTGAAGCTTTCTTT. Translating gives CASSAPGRVTGEAFF.

This clonotype was seen a handful of times. A much larger clone sits a single nucleotide away, making a read error possible. The gene calls are TRBV10-1 and TRBJ2-7; 7 nucleotides agree with TRBD2. The CDR3 covers 14 residues. Germline trimming cut 7 bases from V and 5 bases from J; bases unmatched to any gene: 11. CDR1 and CDR2 from the germline V gene are WNHNN and SYGVQD (reference sequence). The CDR3 nucleotides are TGCGCCAGCATCGGACCAGCGGGAATGGACGAGCAGTACTTC. Its translation is CASIGPAGMDEQYF.

Remarks on this clonotype: Given a much more abundant clone one base away, this may be a read error. The CDR3 bases are TGTGCCAGCAGTTTAATGGGGCTTTTCACAGATACGCGGTATTTT. Amino acids: CASSLMGLFTDTRYF. V usage is TRBV27 and J usage is TRBJ2-3; a weak D match, TRBD1 (5 bases). CDR1 and CDR2 from the germline V gene are MNHEY and SMNVEV (reference sequence). The CDR3 is 15 residues long.

For the CDR3, the DNA is TGCAGTGCTAGAGGTTACGAGGGAGGGCCGGTAGATACGCAGTATTTT. Translating gives CSARGYEGGPVDTQYF. This chain connects TRBV20-1 to TRBJ2-3, with TRBD2 matching 7 bases. CDR3 size: 16 residues. V lost 1 base and J lost 5; bases outside the gene matches: 12. Germline-derived CDR1 and CDR2 are DFQATT and SNEGSKA (reference sequence).

The chain links TRBV28 to TRBJ1-2; D unresolved. The germline V and J ends were trimmed by 5 bases and 10 bases, with 14 bases remaining between them. The CDR3 is 12 amino acids. Germline-derived CDR1 and CDR2 are MDHEN and SYDVKM. As DNA, the CDR3 is TGTGCCAGCAGTCCCCTACGGGGATACTACACCTTC. It codes for CASSPLRGYYTF.

The sample holds a few counts of this clonotype. The gene calls are TRBV3-1 and TRBJ2-7; TRBD2 matches at 7 bases. The CDR3 spans 14 residues. V gave up 1 base and J gave up 4 bases; unmatched junction bases: 4. Germline V gene data show CDR1 as LGHDT and CDR2 as YNNKEL (reference sequence). The CDR3 DNA follows: TGTGCCAGCAGCCAAGGCGGGAGAGGGTACGAGCAGTACTTC. Amino acid sequence: CASSQGGRGYEQYF.

The sample holds many counts of this clonotype. The V gene is TRBV5-1, the J gene TRBJ2-3; 10 bases agree with TRBD2. CDR1 SGHRS and CDR2 YFSETQ come from the germline V gene. CDR3 length: 16 residues. V shed 0 bases, J shed 2 bases, and the junction held 3 bases outside the gene matches. The CDR3 coding sequence is TGCGCCAGCAGCTTGGATACTAGCGGGACCACAGATACGCAGTATTTT. Residues: CASSLDTSGTTDTQYF.

This clonotype came up a few times. The gene calls are TRBV7-2 and TRBJ2-2; no definite D call. The CDR3 is made up of 15 amino acids. Trimming took 2 bases from V and 5 from J, leaving 12 bases between them. Germline V gene lookup returns CDR1 SGHTA and CDR2 FQGNSA. The CDR3 is CASSLRTVGTGELFF. The CDR3 DNA reads TGTGCCAGCAGCTTAAGGACCGTGGGTACCGGGGAGCTGTTTTTT.

There are a few counts of this clonotype. The chain joins TRBV28 to TRBJ2-2; no definite D call. Germline assignment: CDR1 MDHEN and CDR2 SYDVKM. The CDR3 is 17 amino acids. Trimming stripped 3 bases from V and 6 bases from J, with 20 bases between. The CDR3: CASSLGSSLFVAGELFF. The CDR3 DNA follows: TGTGCCAGCAGTTTGGGATCGAGCCTCTTTGTAGCCGGGGAGCTGTTTTTT.

This clonotype was seen at least ten times. The CDR3 spells CASSLVESSEQFF. CDR3 in DNA: TGTGCCAGCAGCTTAGTTGAGTCAAGTGAGCAGTTCTTC. This rearrangement joins TRBV11-2 to TRBJ2-1, with D hard to call. The CDR3 sequence is 13 residues long. Germline V gene sequence: CDR1 SGHAT, CDR2 FQNNGV. The V gene lost 1 base and the J gene lost 9 bases, with 10 bases spanning the gap.

The V gene is TRBV20-1, the J gene TRBJ2-2, with D unclear. The CDR3 totals 13 residues. V dropped 3 bases and J dropped 6 bases, with 11 bases sitting between them. Germline CDR1 DFQATT, CDR2 SNEGSKA (reference sequence). The CDR3 bases are TGCAGTGCTAGGGGGATTCCGGCCGGGGAGCTGTTTTTT. Its protein product is CSARGIPAGELFF.

The V call is TRBV12-3 or TRBV12-4, the J call TRBJ2-7, with D possibly matching TRBD1 (6 bases). This CDR3 contains 13 residues. The V end was cut by 8 bases, the J end by 6 bases, with 17 bases between. CDR3 loop: CASLYTGSREQYF. Here the CDR3 DNA reads TGTGCCAGCCTATACACAGGGTCTCGCGAGCAGTACTTC.